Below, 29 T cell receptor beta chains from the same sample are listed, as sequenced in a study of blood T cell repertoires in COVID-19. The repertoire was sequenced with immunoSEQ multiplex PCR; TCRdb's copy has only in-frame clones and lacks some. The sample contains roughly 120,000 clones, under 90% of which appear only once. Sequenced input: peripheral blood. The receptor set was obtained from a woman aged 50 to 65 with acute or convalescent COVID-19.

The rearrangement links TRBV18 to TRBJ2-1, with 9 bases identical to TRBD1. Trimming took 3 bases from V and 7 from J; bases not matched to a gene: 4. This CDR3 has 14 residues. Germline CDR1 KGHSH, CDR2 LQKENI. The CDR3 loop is CASSPTGGGNEQFF. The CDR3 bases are TGTGCCAGCTCACCGACAGGGGGTGGGAATGAGCAGTTCTTC.

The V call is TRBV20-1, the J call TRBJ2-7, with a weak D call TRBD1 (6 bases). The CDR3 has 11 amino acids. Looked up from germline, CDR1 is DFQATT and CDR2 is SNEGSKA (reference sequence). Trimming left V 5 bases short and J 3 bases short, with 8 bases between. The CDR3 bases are TGCAGTGCTCAACAGGGCTACGAGCAGTACTTC. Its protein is CSAQQGYEQYF.

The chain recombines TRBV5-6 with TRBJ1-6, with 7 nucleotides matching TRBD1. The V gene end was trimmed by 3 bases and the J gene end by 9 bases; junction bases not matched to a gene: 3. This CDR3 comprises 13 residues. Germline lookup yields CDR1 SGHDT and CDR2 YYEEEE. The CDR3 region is CASSSGQLSPLHF. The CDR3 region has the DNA TGTGCCAGCAGCTCGGGACAGCTTTCACCCCTCCACTTT.

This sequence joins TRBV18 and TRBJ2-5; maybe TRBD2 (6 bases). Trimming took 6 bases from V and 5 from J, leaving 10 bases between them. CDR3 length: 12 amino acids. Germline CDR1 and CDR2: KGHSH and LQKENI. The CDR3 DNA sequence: TGTGCCAGCTCGTGGACTATGGAGACCCAGTACTTC. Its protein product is CASSWTMETQYF.

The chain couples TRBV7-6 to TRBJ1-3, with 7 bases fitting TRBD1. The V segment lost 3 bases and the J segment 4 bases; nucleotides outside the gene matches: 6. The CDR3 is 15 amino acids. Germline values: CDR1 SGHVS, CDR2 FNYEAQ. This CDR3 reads CASSLLQGLGNTIYF. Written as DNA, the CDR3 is TGTGCCAGCAGCTTGCTACAGGGGCTCGGAAACACCATATATTTT. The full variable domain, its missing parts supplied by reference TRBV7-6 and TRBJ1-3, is GAGVSQSPRYKVTKRGQDVALRCDPISGHVSLYWYRQALGQGPEFLTYFNYEAQQDKSGLPNDRFSAERPEGSISTLTIQRTEQRDSAMYRCASSLLQGLGNTIYFGEGSWLTVV.

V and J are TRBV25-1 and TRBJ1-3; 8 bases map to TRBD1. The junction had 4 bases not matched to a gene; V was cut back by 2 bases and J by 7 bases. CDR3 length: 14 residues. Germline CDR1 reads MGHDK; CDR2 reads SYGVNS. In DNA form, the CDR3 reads TGTGCCAGCAGTGAAGGACAGGGAGTCAACACCATATATTTT. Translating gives CASSEGQGVNTIYF.

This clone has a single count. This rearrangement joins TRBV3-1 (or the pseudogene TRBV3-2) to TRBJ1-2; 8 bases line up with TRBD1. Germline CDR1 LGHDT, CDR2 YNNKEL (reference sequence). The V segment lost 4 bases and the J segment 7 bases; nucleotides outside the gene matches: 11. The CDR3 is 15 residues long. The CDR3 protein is CASSPGQGGFSGYTF. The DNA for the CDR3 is TGTGCCAGCAGCCCTGGACAGGGAGGCTTTAGTGGCTACACCTTC.

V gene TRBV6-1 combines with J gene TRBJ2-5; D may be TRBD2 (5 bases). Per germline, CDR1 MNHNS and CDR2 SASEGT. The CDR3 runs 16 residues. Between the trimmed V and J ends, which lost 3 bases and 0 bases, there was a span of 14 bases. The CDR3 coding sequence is TGTGCCAGCAGTGAGGGTGTGGTGAGGGACCAAGAGACCCAGTACTTC. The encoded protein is CASSEGVVRDQETQYF.

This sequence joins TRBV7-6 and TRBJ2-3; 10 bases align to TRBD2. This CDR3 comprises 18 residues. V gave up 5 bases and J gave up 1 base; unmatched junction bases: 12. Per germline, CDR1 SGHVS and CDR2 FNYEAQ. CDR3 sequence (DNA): TGTGCCAGCAGCCAACTCGGCCTAGCGGGGGCCCGCACAGATACGCAGTATTTT. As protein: CASSQLGLAGARTDTQYF.

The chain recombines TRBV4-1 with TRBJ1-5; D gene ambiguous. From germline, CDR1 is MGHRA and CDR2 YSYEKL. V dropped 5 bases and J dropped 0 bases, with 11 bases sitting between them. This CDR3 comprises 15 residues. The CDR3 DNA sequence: TGCGCCAGCAGCGTAACTGAAGATAGCAATCAGCCCCAGCATTTT. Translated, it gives CASSVTEDSNQPQHF.

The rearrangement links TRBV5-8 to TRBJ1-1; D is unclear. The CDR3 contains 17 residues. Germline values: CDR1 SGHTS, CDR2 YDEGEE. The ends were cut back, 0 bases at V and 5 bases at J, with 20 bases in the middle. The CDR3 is CASSLVLGVEVLTEAFF. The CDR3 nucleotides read TGTGCCAGCAGCTTGGTCCTCGGGGTGGAGGTCCTGACTGAAGCTTTCTTT.

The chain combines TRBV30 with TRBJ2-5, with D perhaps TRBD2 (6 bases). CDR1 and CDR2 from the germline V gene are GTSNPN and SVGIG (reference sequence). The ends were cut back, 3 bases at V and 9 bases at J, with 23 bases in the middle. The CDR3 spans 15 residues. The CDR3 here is CAWRASEAGQRAQYF. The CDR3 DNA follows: TGTGCCTGGAGGGCTAGCGAGGCAGGCCAGAGGGCCCAGTACTTC.

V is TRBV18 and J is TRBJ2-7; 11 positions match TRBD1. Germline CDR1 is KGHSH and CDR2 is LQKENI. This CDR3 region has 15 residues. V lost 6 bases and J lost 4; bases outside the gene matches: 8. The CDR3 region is CASSPRDRGRYEQYF. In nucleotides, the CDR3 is TGTGCCAGCTCGCCAAGGGACAGGGGGAGGTACGAGCAGTACTTC. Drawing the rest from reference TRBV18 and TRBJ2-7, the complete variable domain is NAGVMQNPRHLVRRRGQEARLRCSPMKGHSHVYWYRQLPEEGLKFMVYLQKENIIDESGMPKERFSAEFPKEGPSILRIQQVVRGDSAAYFCASSPRDRGRYEQYFGPGTRLTVT.

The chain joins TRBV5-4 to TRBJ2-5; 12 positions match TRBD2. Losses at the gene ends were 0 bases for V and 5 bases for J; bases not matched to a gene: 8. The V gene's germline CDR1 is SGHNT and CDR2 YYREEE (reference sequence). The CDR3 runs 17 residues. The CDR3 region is CASSLAMGTSGFETQYF. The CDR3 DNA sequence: TGTGCCAGCAGCTTGGCTATGGGGACTAGCGGGTTTGAGACCCAGTACTTC.

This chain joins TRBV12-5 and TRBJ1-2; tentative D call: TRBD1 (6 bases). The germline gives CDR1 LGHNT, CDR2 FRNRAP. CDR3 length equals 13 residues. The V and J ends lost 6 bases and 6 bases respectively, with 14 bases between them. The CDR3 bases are TGTGCTAGTGGCCTTACAGGGCGAGATGGCTACACCTTC. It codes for CASGLTGRDGYTF.

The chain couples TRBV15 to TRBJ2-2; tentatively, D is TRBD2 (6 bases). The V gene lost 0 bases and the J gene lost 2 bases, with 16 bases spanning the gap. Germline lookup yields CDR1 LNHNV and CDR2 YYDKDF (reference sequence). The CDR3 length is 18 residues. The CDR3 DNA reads TGTGCCACCAGCAGAGATAAAATGGTCGGGGGTAACACCGGGGAGCTGTTTTTT. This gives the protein CATSRDKMVGGNTGELFF.

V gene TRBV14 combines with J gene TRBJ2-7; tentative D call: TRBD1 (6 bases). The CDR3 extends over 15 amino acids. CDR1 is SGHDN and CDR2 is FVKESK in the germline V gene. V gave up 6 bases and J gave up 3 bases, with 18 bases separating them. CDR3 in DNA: TGTGCCAGCAGTCGTTCCCCGGGACAACGCTACGAGCAGTACTTC. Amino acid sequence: CASSRSPGQRYEQYF.

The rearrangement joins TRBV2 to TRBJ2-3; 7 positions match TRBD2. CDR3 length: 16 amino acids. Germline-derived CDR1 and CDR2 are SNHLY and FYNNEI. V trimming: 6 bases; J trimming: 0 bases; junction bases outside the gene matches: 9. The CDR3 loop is CASSKGLHTSTDTQYF. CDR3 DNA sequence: TGTGCCAGCAGCAAGGGACTACACACTAGCACAGATACGCAGTATTTT.

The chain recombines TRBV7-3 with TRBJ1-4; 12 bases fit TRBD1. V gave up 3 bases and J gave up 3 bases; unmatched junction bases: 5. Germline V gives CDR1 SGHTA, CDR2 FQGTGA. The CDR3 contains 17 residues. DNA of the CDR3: TGTGCCAGCAGCTTGGGACAGGGGGCCGGAGCTAATGAAAAACTGTTTTTT. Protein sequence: CASSLGQGAGANEKLFF.

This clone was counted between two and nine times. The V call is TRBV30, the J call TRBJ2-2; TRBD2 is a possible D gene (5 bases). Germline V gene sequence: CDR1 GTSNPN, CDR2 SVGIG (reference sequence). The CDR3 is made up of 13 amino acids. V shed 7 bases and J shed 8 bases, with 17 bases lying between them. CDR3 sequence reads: CASPAEGSGELFF. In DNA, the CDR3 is TGTGCCTCGCCGGCAGAGGGATCGGGGGAGCTGTTTTTT.

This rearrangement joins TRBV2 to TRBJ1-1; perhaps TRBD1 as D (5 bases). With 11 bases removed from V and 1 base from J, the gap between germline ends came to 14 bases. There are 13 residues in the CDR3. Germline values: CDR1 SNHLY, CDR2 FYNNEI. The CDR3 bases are TGTGCCGCCAAGGGGCCCGAGAACACTGAAGCTTTCTTT. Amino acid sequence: CAAKGPENTEAFF.

As DNA, the CDR3 is TGTGCCAGCAGTGAATTTGCAGCGAACACCGGGGAGCTGTTTTTT. Translating gives CASSEFAANTGELFF. The chain uses TRBV6-1 and TRBJ2-2; no clear D gene. V was cut by 2 bases and J by 0 bases, with 7 bases left in between. The CDR3 consists of 15 residues. Germline V gene data show CDR1 as MNHNS and CDR2 as SASEGT.

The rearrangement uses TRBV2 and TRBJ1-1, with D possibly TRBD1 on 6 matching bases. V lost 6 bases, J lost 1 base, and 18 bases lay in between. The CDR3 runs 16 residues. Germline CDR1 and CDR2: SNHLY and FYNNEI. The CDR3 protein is CASSLTGQQGNTEAFF. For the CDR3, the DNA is TGTGCCAGCAGCCTAACCGGACAGCAGGGGAACACTGAAGCTTTCTTT.

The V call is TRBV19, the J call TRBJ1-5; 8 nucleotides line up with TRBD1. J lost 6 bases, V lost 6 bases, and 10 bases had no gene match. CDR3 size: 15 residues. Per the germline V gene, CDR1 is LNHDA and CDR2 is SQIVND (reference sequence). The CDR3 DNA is TGTGCCAGTAGATCTACGACAGGGGTGGCTCAGCCCCAGCATTTT. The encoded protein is CASRSTTGVAQPQHF.

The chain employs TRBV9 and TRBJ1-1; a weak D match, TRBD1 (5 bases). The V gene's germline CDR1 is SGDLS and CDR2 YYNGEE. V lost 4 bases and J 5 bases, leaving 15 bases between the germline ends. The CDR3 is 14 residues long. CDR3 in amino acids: CASSSGRGKTEAFF. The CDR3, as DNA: TGTGCCAGCAGCTCAGGGAGGGGAAAAACTGAAGCTTTCTTT.

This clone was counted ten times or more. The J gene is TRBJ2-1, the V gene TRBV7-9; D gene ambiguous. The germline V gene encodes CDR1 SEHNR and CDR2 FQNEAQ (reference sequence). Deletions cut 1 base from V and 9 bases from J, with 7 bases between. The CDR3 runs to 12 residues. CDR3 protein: CASSLVAGEQFF. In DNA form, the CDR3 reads TGTGCCAGCAGCTTAGTCGCAGGTGAGCAGTTCTTC.

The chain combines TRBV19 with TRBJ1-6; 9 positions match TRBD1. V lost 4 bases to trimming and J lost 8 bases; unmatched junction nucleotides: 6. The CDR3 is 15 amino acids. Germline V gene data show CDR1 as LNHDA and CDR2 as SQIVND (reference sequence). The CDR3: CASSSGTGRDSPLHF. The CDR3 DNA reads TGTGCCAGTAGTAGCGGGACAGGGAGAGATTCACCCCTCCACTTT.

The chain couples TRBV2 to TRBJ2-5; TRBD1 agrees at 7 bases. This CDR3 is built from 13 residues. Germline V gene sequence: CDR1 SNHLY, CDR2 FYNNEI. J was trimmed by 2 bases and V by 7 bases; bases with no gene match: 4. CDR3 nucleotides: TGTGCCAGCAATGGACAGGCTCAAGAGACCCAGTACTTC. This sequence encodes CASNGQAQETQYF.

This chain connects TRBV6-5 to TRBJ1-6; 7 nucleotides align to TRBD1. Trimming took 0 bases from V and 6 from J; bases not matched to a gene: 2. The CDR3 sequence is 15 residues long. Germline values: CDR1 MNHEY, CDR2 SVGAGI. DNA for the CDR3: TGTGCCAGCAGTTACTCGGGGGACAGTAATTCACCCCTCCACTTT. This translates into CASSYSGDSNSPLHF.